The 28 T cell receptor beta chains presented below share a single source sample, sequenced in a study of blood T cell repertoires in COVID-19. The repertoire was sequenced with immunoSEQ multiplex PCR; TCRdb's copy has only in-frame clones and lacks some. The data show about 170,000 clones, roughly nine tenths seen once. The source material was peripheral blood. All receptors derive from a woman aged 55-70 years with COVID-19, enrolled during active disease.

CDR3 DNA: TGTGCCAGCAGCAACACAGGGGGTTCACCCCTCCACTTT. Its protein product is CASSNTGGSPLHF. The chain recombines TRBV7-9 with TRBJ1-6, with 8 bases lining up with TRBD1. Trimming removed 5 bases from V and 9 bases from J; junction bases left unmatched: 3. The CDR3 has 13 residues. Germline V gene sequence: CDR1 SEHNR, CDR2 FQNEAQ (reference sequence).

The CDR3 spells CASSRGQGDQPQHF. DNA for the CDR3: TGTGCCAGCAGCCGGGGACAGGGGGATCAGCCCCAGCATTTT. The V gene is TRBV6-5, the J gene TRBJ1-5, with 11 positions matching TRBD1. Germline V CDR1 and CDR2: MNHEY, SVGAGI. The junction had 3 bases not matched to a gene; V was cut back by 6 bases and J by 5 bases. The CDR3 loop spans 14 amino acids.

This chain links TRBV7-3 with TRBJ2-1, with TRBD2 matching over 11 bases. CDR1 and CDR2 (germline): SGHTA, FQGTGA. CDR3 length equals 15 residues. V lost 5 bases and J lost 7; bases outside the gene matches: 7. The CDR3 loop reads CASSQGLAGGNEQFF. CDR3 nucleotides: TGTGCCAGCAGCCAAGGGTTAGCGGGAGGGAATGAGCAGTTCTTC. The complete variable domain, with remaining parts taken from reference TRBV7-3 and TRBJ2-1, reads GAGVSQTPSNKVTEKGKYVELRCDPISGHTALYWYRQSLGQGPEFLIYFQGTGAADDSGLPNDRFFAVRPEGSVSTLKIQRTERGDSAVYLCASSQGLAGGNEQFFGPGTRLTVL.

This rearrangement joins TRBV19 to TRBJ2-7; the D is unclear. Germline V gene lookup returns CDR1 LNHDA and CDR2 SQIVND (reference sequence). CDR3 length equals 13 residues. The germline V and J ends were trimmed by 5 bases and 3 bases, with 11 bases remaining between them. The CDR3 sequence: CASSPMHYYEQYF. CDR3 DNA: TGTGCCAGTAGTCCCATGCACTACTACGAGCAGTACTTC.

The V call is TRBV6-2 or TRBV6-3, the J call TRBJ2-7; 12 nucleotides agree with TRBD2. The germline CDR1 and CDR2 sequences are MNHEY and SVGEGT. This CDR3 spans 17 amino acids. Trimming removed 2 bases from V and 4 bases from J; junction bases left unmatched: 9. CDR3 residues: CASSYRIRTSGAYEQYF. The CDR3 DNA is TGTGCCAGCAGTTACCGGATTAGGACTAGCGGGGCATACGAGCAGTACTTC.

This chain uses TRBV9 with TRBJ1-4; TRBD1 agrees at 7 bases. The V segment lost 2 bases and the J segment 5 bases; nucleotides outside the gene matches: 3. The germline V gene has CDR1 SGDLS and CDR2 YYNGEE. The length of the CDR3 is 14 residues. The CDR3 bases are TGTGCCAGCAGCGTGCAGGGGGGAAATGAAAAACTGTTTTTT. It translates to CASSVQGGNEKLFF.

The rearrangement joins TRBV6-5 to TRBJ2-1; 8 bases align to TRBD2. Germline trimming cut 2 bases from V and 15 bases from J; bases unmatched to any gene: 12. Germline CDR1 reads MNHEY; CDR2 reads SVGAGI. The CDR3 length is 14 residues. CDR3 DNA: TGTGCCAGCAGTTACGGGAGACTAGCGTTGTATATGTTCTTC. Translation gives CASSYGRLALYMFF.

J is TRBJ2-6 and V is TRBV19; TRBD2 matches 11 bases. This CDR3 spans 15 amino acids. Trimming took 7 bases from V and 2 from J; bases not matched to a gene: 1. CDR1 and CDR2 (germline): LNHDA, SQIVND (reference sequence). CDR3 nucleotide sequence: TGTGCCAGTATACTAGCGGGAGCTGGGGCCAACGTCCTGACTTTC. It encodes CASILAGAGANVLTF.

The chain has TRBV5-4 and TRBJ1-5; D not certain. There are 12 residues in the CDR3. Trimming took 0 bases from V and 6 from J, leaving 4 bases between them. Germline assignment: CDR1 SGHNT and CDR2 YYREEE (reference sequence). The CDR3 here is CASSLDGQPQHF. For the CDR3, the DNA is TGTGCCAGCAGCTTGGACGGTCAGCCCCAGCATTTT.

The rearrangement uses TRBV24-1 and TRBJ1-2; 8 nucleotides agree with TRBD1. The germline gives CDR1 KGHDR, CDR2 SFDVKD. This CDR3 has 16 amino acids. Trimming removed 5 bases from V and 3 bases from J; junction bases left unmatched: 10. The CDR3 region has the DNA TGTGCCACCAGTGGATTGGCTGGACAGGGCTACTATGGCTACACCTTC. This encodes CATSGLAGQGYYGYTF.

V usage is TRBV19 and J usage is TRBJ2-1, with 9 bases that match TRBD2. With V trimmed by 6 bases and J by 11 bases, 17 bases remained unmatched. The CDR3 is made up of 16 amino acids. Per germline, CDR1 LNHDA and CDR2 SQIVND (reference sequence). The CDR3, as DNA: TGTGCCAGTAGGAGCGGGTCGGCTAGCGGGATTCGACAGCAGTTCTTC. This translates into CASRSGSASGIRQQFF.

The chain links TRBV7-8 to TRBJ1-5, with 8 bases that match TRBD1. V lost 5 bases, J lost 6 bases, and 15 bases stayed unmatched. The CDR3 is made up of 17 amino acids. Per the germline V gene, CDR1 is SGHVS and CDR2 is FQNEAQ. As DNA, the CDR3 is TGTGCCAGCAGCCCAATTCTCGGGCAGGGGGCAATTCAGCCCCAGCATTTT. This translates into CASSPILGQGAIQPQHF.

The chain carries TRBV6-2 or TRBV6-3 and TRBJ2-1; the D gene is possibly TRBD1 (6 bases). The V gene's germline CDR1 is MNHEY and CDR2 SVGEGT. This CDR3 is 13 amino acids long. With 6 bases removed from V and 6 bases from J, the gap between germline ends came to 12 bases. The CDR3 reads CASSQGHGNEQFF. The CDR3 DNA sequence: TGTGCCAGCAGCCAGGGACACGGCAATGAGCAGTTCTTC.

This chain connects TRBV24-1 to TRBJ2-1; a possible D gene is TRBD1 (6 bases). V lost 1 base and J 0 bases, leaving 12 bases between the germline ends. The CDR3 has 17 residues. Germline assignment: CDR1 KGHDR and CDR2 SFDVKD. The CDR3 DNA reads as TGTGCCACCAGTGATTTTGCCGACAGGTTCTCCTACAATGAGCAGTTCTTC. Its translation is CATSDFADRFSYNEQFF.

The gene calls are TRBV11-3 and TRBJ2-7, with 9 bases identical to TRBD2. The ends lost 5 bases at V and 2 bases at J; junction bases unmatched: 7. The CDR3 is 15 amino acids. Germline values: CDR1 SGHNT, CDR2 YENEEA. The CDR3 bases are TGTGCCAGCAGCCCTGCGGGGGGGAGCACCTACGAGCAGTACTTC. Its translation: CASSPAGGSTYEQYF.

The chain has TRBV7-9 and TRBJ2-1; possibly TRBD2 for D (6 bases). CDR1 SEHNR and CDR2 FQNEAQ come from the germline V gene (reference sequence). V shed 3 bases and J shed 6 bases, with 9 bases lying between them. The CDR3 spans 13 residues. CDR3 coding DNA: TGTGCCAGCAGCTTTGGGGGAGGCAATGAGCAGTTCTTC. Translating it yields CASSFGGGNEQFF.

This chain joins TRBV12-3 or TRBV12-4 and TRBJ1-2; 10 bases agree with TRBD1. The CDR3 has 12 amino acids. After removal of 6 bases from V and 7 bases from J, the junction contained 2 bases not matched to a gene. The CDR3 DNA reads TGTGCCAGCAGGACAGGGGGCACTGGCTACACCTTC. Residues: CASRTGGTGYTF.

The V gene is TRBV7-2, the J gene TRBJ2-7; TRBD2 agrees at 12 bases. From germline, CDR1 is SGHTA and CDR2 FQGNSA. The ends lost 5 bases at V and 2 bases at J; junction bases unmatched: 4. The CDR3 contains 15 residues. Here the CDR3 DNA reads TGTGCCAGCAGCATTCGGACTAGCGGGGCCTACGAGCAGTACTTC. Amino acids: CASSIRTSGAYEQYF.

Notes on this clone: The junction differs from germline at one of its ends, possibly a read error. J is TRBJ1-1 and V is TRBV5-1; 8 bases are shared with TRBD1. The length of the CDR3 is 13 residues. Germline V gene lookup returns CDR1 SGHRS and CDR2 YFSETQ. Written as DNA, the CDR3 is TGCGCCAGCAGATTGGACAGGGCTACTGAAGCTTTCTTT. It specifies CASRLDRATEAFF.

Only a few counts were recorded for this clone. V and J are TRBV28 and TRBJ1-1, with unresolved D. Trimming removed 1 base at V and 0 bases at J, with 18 bases between. CDR1 is MDHEN and CDR2 is SYDVKM in the germline V gene. There are 18 residues in the CDR3. CDR3 nucleotides: TGTGCCAGCAGTTTATATCCCGGGAGATTCTCCATGAACACTGAAGCTTTCTTT. Its translation: CASSLYPGRFSMNTEAFF.

The chain is built from TRBV30 and TRBJ1-1, with 8 positions matching TRBD1. The CDR3 has 14 amino acids. Germline CDR1 is GTSNPN and CDR2 is SVGIG (reference sequence). After removal of 4 bases from V and 5 bases from J, the junction contained 9 bases not matched to a gene. CDR3 in amino acids: CAWTSDRGFTEAFF. The DNA for the CDR3 is TGTGCCTGGACGTCAGACAGGGGTTTTACTGAAGCTTTCTTT.

V and J are TRBV27 and TRBJ1-5; D is unclear. This CDR3 contains 14 residues. The ends were cut back, 2 bases at V and 5 bases at J, with 10 bases in the middle. The germline V gene has CDR1 MNHEY and CDR2 SMNVEV (reference sequence). For the CDR3, the DNA is TGTGCCAGCAGTTTAGGGAGACGCGATCAGCCCCAGCATTTT. Translated: CASSLGRRDQPQHF.

This clone was counted only a few times. CDR3 DNA sequence: TGCGCCAGCAGCCTAGGGGCTGGAAACACCATATATTTT. Its protein is CASSLGAGNTIYF. The chain recombines TRBV5-1 with TRBJ1-3, with D perhaps TRBD1 (5 bases). The CDR3 has 13 residues. Trimming removed 4 bases from V and 2 bases from J, with 7 bases in between. CDR1 is SGHRS and CDR2 is YFSETQ in the germline V gene.

The V gene is TRBV5-1, the J gene TRBJ2-2; D is perhaps TRBD2 (5 bases). Germline V gene sequence: CDR1 SGHRS, CDR2 YFSETQ. The ends were cut back, 0 bases at V and 7 bases at J, with 10 bases in the middle. This CDR3 region has 14 residues. CDR3 sequence reads: CASSLVTGGGELFF. The DNA of the CDR3 is TGCGCCAGCAGCTTGGTCACCGGAGGCGGGGAGCTGTTTTTT.

The chain carries TRBV28 and TRBJ2-7, with 11 bases aligning to TRBD1. The CDR3 totals 18 residues. Trimming removed 3 bases from V and 0 bases from J; junction bases left unmatched: 10. Germline V lookup: CDR1 MDHEN, CDR2 SYDVKM. CDR3: CASSFPPRTGGLSYEQYF. DNA of the CDR3: TGTGCCAGCAGTTTCCCTCCCCGGACAGGGGGCCTCTCCTACGAGCAGTACTTC.

This chain joins TRBV18 and TRBJ2-5; 9 bases map to TRBD1. Germline CDR1 and CDR2: KGHSH and LQKENI. The CDR3 is 14 residues long. V lost 6 bases, J lost 5 bases, and 7 bases stayed unmatched. CDR3 nucleotide sequence: TGTGCCAGCTCGCCCACAGGGGGCCGGGAGACCCAGTACTTC. As protein: CASSPTGGRETQYF.

This rearrangement joins TRBV24-1 to TRBJ1-1, with D perhaps TRBD1 (6 bases). The CDR3 has 14 residues. V was trimmed by 4 bases and J by 1 base, leaving 9 bases between them. The germline V gene encodes CDR1 KGHDR and CDR2 SFDVKD. The CDR3 protein is CATSDPRGNTEAFF. The CDR3 DNA is TGTGCCACCAGTGACCCCAGGGGGAACACTGAAGCTTTCTTT.

The chain combines TRBV20-1 with TRBJ2-2; no clear D. Trimming pared 3 bases from V and 7 bases from J, leaving 15 bases between. CDR3 length equals 14 residues. Germline CDR1 is DFQATT and CDR2 is SNEGSKA (reference sequence). Here the CDR3 reads CSASSLDTSGELFF. Written as DNA, the CDR3 is TGCAGTGCTAGTTCCCTCGACACCAGCGGGGAGCTGTTTTTT.